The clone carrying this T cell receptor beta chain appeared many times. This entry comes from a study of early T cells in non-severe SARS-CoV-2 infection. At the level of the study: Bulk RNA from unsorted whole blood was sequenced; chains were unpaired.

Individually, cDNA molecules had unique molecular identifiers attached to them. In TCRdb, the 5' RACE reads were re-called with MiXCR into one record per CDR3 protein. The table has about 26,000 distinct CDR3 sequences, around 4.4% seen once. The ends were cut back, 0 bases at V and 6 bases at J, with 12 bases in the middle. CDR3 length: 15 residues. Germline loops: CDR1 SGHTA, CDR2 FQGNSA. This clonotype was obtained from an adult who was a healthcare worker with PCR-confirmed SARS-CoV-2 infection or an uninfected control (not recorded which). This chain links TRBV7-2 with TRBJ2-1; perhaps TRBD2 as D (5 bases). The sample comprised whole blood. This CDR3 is CASSLAARGGNEQFF. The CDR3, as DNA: TGTGCCAGCAGCTTAGCGGCTAGAGGAGGCAATGAGCAGTTCTTC. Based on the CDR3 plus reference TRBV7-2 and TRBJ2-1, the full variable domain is GAGVSQSPSNKVTEKGKDVELRCDPISGHTALYWYRQSLGQGLEFLIYFQGNSAPDKSGLPSDRFSAERTGGSVSTLTIQRTQQEDSAVYLCASSLAARGGNEQFFGPGTRLTVL.